The clone carrying this TCR beta chain was seen at least ten times. Its cognate antigen is unknown. This CDR3 contains 12 residues. Germline CDR1 is DFQATT and CDR2 is SNEGSKA (reference sequence). V lost 5 bases and J 6 bases, leaving 11 bases between the germline ends. This specimen belongs to a study of Graves' ophthalmopathy and Graves' hyperthyroidism. Overall study results and limits: Sensitivity of around 70% and specificity of about 72% were achieved by the model that predicted ophthalmopathy progression.

Investigators amplified TCR beta CDR3 regions from RNA transcripts. The authors performed first-round RT-PCR with HTBI primers and then a second-round multiplex PCR. TCRdb reprocessed the multiplex PCR reads with MiXCR, giving one entry per CDR3 protein. Among over a million distinct CDR3 sequences listed, less than 45% were seen once. V and J are TRBV20-1 and TRBJ1-5; the D is unclear. Sequencing used peripheral blood or thyroid tissue (not recorded which). This clonotype was sampled from an adult man with Graves' hyperthyroidism. The CDR3 spells CSAAGLAQPQHF. The CDR3 DNA is TGCAGTGCTGCCGGACTTGCTCAGCCCCAGCATTTT.